A selection of T cell receptor beta chains follows, all from one sample in a study of tumor-infiltrating lymphocytes in primary liver carcinoma. TCRdb fed the multiplex PCR reads into MiXCR, producing one record per CDR3 protein. Of roughly 22,000 distinct CDR3 sequences in the sample, 80% are singletons; the top ten hold 35%. What was sequenced was liver tumor tissue from sampling region 2. Source of these receptors: a woman aged 25-40 years with primary liver carcinoma and hepatitis B virus infection. Both conserved end residues are part of each CDR3. The D gene is left open where the match is weak. Rows give clone size only sometimes, using once, few, many, or a class for an expanded clone.

- | TRBJ2-1 | TRBV29-1 | - | CSAARLAGYNEQFF | TGCAGCGCCGCCAGGCTAGCAGGCTACAATGAGCAATTCTTC
- | TRBJ2-3 | TRBV13 | - | CASSLGLTGTLYF | TGTGCTAGCAGCTTGGGTTTAACAGGTACGCTGTATTTT
TRBD2 | TRBJ2-1 | TRBV19 | - | CASSIRSGSIDEQFF | TGTGCCAGTAGTATTCGGAGCGGGAGTATAGATGAGCAGTTCTTC
- | TRBJ2-3 | TRBV12-1 | medium-sized | CASSSELAGDTDTQYF | TGTGCCAGCAGCTCAGAGCTAGCGGGGGACACAGATACGCAGTATTTT
TRBD2 | TRBJ2-7 | TRBV11-2 | once | CAIGTSLAGGYNEQYF | TGTGCCATCGGCACCTCTCTAGCGGGAGGATACAATGAGCAGTACTTC
- | TRBJ2-1 | TRBV29-1 | medium-sized | CSVETSNHNEQFF | TGCAGCGTTGAAACTAGCAACCACAATGAGCAGTTCTTC
TRBD2 | TRBJ2-2 | TRBV4-3 | - | CASSVLAGGPPSNPGELFF | TGCGCCAGCAGCGTACTAGCGGGAGGACCCCCTTCGAACCCCGGGGAGCTGTTTTTT
TRBD1 | TRBJ1-1 | TRBV11-2 | - | CASGCTGGRAEAVF | TGTGCCAGCGGATGTACAGGGGGGAGGGCTGAAGCTGTCTTT
TRBD2 | TRBJ2-2 | TRBV7-8 | - | CTSSSFRLAGEDIGELFF | TGTACCAGCAGCTCATTTAGACTAGCGGGAGAGGACATCGGGGAGCTGTTTTTT
TRBD1 | TRBJ2-2 | TRBV6-5 | few | CASSPRTGFTVELFF | TGTGCCAGTAGTCCGCGGACAGGGTTTACCGTGGAGCTGTTTTTT
- | TRBJ2-5 | TRBV28 | once | CTTRRNGSETQYF | TGTACCACCAGACGGAACGGGAGTGAGACCCAGTACTTC
- | TRBJ2-7 | TRBV4-2 | - | CASSEEHIGQGGSREQYF | TGTGCCAGCAGCGAGGAACACATAGGACAAGGGGGATCGCGCGAGCAGTACTTC
- | TRBJ1-2 | TRBV6-1 | - | CASTVRFLVLRSNHGYTF | TGTGCCAGCACTGTACGGTTCCTGGTCCTTAGATCTAACCATGGCTACACCTTC
- | TRBJ2-7 | TRBV7-6 | - | CASSLAWGRTYEQYF | TGCGCCAGCAGTTTAGCGTGGGGACGGACCTACGAGCAGTACTTC
- | TRBJ1-5 | TRBV7-9 | - | CASIPRDNNQPQHF | TGTGCCAGCATCCCCCGGGACAACAATCAGCCTCAGCATTTT
- | TRBJ2-3 | TRBV5-4 | - | CASSVDGHPPPTDMQYF | TGTGCCAGCAGCGTAGATGGACACCCTCCACCCACCGATATGCAGTATTTT
TRBD1 | TRBJ1-1 | TRBV20-1 | few | CSARGDRLTEAFF | TGCAGTGCTAGGGGGGACAGACTCACTGAAGCTTTCTTT
TRBD2 | TRBJ2-7 | TRBV4-3 | - | CASSQPVTGGHISYKQYF | TGCGCCAGCAGCCAACCTGTGACGGGGGGTCACATCAGCTACAAGCAGTACTTC
TRBD1 | TRBJ2-7 | TRBV18 | many | CASSRDSFSYEQYF | TGTGCCAGCTCACGGGACAGTTTTTCCTACGAGCAGTACTTC
TRBD1 | TRBJ2-7 | TRBV6-5 | - | CASSHRDSSSYEQYF | TGTGCCAGCAGTCATAGGGACAGCAGCTCCTACGAGCAGTACTTC
- | TRBJ2-1 | TRBV28 | once | CASPIVAVVFGYNEQFF | TGTGCCAGCCCCATAGTAGCGGTAGTTTTCGGCTACAATGAGCAGTTCTTC
- | TRBJ2-1 | TRBV10-3 | once | CGIKGDAGGRSPDEQFF | TGTGGCATCAAGGGGGACGCTGGCGGGAGAAGTCCCGATGAGCAGTTCTTC
- | TRBJ2-7 | TRBV11-2 | once | CASSLCGTLPYEQYF | TGTGCCAGCAGCCTCTGTGGGACTCTACCCTACGAGCAGTACTTC
TRBD2 | TRBJ2-1 | TRBV11-2 | - | CANSRRLAGGPGDEQFF | TGTGCCAACAGCAGGAGACTAGCGGGAGGACCGGGGGATGAGCAGTTCTTC
- | TRBJ2-3 | TRBV12-3/TRBV12-4 | - | CASSFPSPSTDAQYF | TGTGCCAGCAGTTTTCCCTCTCCTAGCACAGATGCGCAATATTTT
- | TRBJ2-7 | TRBV29-1 | - | CSVETGSYVHYF | TGCAGCGTTGAAACCGGTTCCTACGTGCATTACTTC
- | TRBJ1-1 | TRBV28 | - | CATSIRVEAFF | TGTGCCACCAGTATAAGGGTTGAAGCTTTCTTC
TRBD2 | TRBJ2-3 | TRBV7-9 | once | CTSGLGRSSGSTGTQYF | TGTACCAGTGGCTTAGGACGTTCTAGCGGTAGCACAGGTACGCAGTATTTT
- | TRBJ2-7 | TRBV6-5 | - | CASRCKDSSFYEQYF | TGTGCCAGCAGATGCAAGGACAGCAGCTTCTACGAGCAGTACTTC
- | TRBJ2-6 | TRBV4-3 | - | CASSQESSEIGSGVNVLTF | TGCGCCAGCAGTCAAGAGAGTAGCGAGATAGGCTCTGGGGTCAACGTCCTAACTTTC
- | TRBJ2-3 | TRBV12-3/TRBV12-4 | - | CASSFPPHNTDTQYF | TGTGCCAGCAGCTTTCCCCCTCATAACACAGATACGCAGTATTTT
- | TRBJ2-7 | TRBV20-1 | - | CSARMVGGPFYEQYF | TGCAGTGCTAGGATGGTTGGGGGTCCCTTCTACGAGCAGTACTTC
- | TRBJ2-4 | TRBV6-1 | - | CATCGRRALVAKYIQYF | TGTGCCACCTGTGGGCGGAGGGCCCTGGTAGCCAAATACATTCAGTACTTC
TRBD1 | TRBJ2-7 | TRBV4-2 | few | CTSSQEHLGQGGSCEQYF | TGTACCAGCAGCCAGGAACACCTAGGACAGGGGGGATCGTGCGAGCAGTACTTC
- | TRBJ2-3 | TRBV11-2 | - | CASNLVARITDTQYF | TGTGCCAGCAACTTAGTAGCGAGAATCACAGATACGCAGTACTTT
- | TRBJ2-4 | TRBV28 | - | CAGSHRGGGQNIQYF | TGTGCCGGCAGCCACAGGGGGGGGGGCCAAAACATTCAGTACTTC
- | TRBJ2-1 | TRBV4-3 | - | CVSSQDTRSSYNEQFF | TGTGTTAGCAGCCAAGATACGAGAAGCTCCTACAATGAGCAGTTCTTC
TRBD2 | TRBJ2-1 | TRBV28 | - | CASSSPSSVLAGGGPNEQFF | TGTGCCAGTAGTTCTCCCTCTTCGGTTTTAGCGGGAGGCGGCCCCAATGAGCAGTTCTTC
TRBD2 | TRBJ2-1 | TRBV10-1 | medium-sized | CASSPRLAGMNEQFF | TGCGCCAGCAGTCCTCGACTAGCGGGTATGAATGAGCAGTTCTTC
- | TRBJ2-2 | TRBV24-1 | - | CATSDSRHVESGELFF | TGTGCCACCAGTGATTCGCGACACGTGGAGTCCGGGGAGCTGTTTTTT
- | TRBJ2-1 | TRBV4-1 | - | CTSSQDDLARDEQFF | TGCACCAGTAGCCAAGATGATCTAGCGAGGGATGAGCAGTTCTTC
- | TRBJ1-5 | TRBV28 | - | CASRTGAGGPTDMQHF | TGTGCCAGCAGAACCGGGGCGGGAGGGCCGACAGATATGCAGCATTTT
- | TRBJ2-7 | TRBV5-6 | - | CASSLRGNTQYF | TGTGCCAGCAGCTTGAGGGGTAACACGCAGTACTTC
- | TRBJ2-2 | TRBV7-9 | - | CAISSSVGELFF | TGTGCCATCAGCTCAAGTGTCGGGGAGCTGTTTTTT
- | TRBJ2-1 | TRBV11-3 | - | CASPLTAVEHFF | TGTGCCAGCCCTCTGACAGCTGTCGAGCATTTCTTC
TRBD2 | TRBJ2-7 | TRBV4-2 | - | CTSSQEHLGRGGPREQYF | TGTACCAGCAGCCAGGAACACCTAGGACGGGGGGGACCGCGTGAGCAGTACTTC
- | TRBJ2-1 | TRBV29-1 | - | CSIVGWEDRTFF | TGCAGTATCGTGGGGTGGGAGGACCGAACGTTCTTC
TRBD1 | TRBJ2-5 | TRBV6-5 | - | CDSSTDRGPTQYF | TGTGACAGCAGTACCGACAGGGGGCCAACCCAGTACTTC
TRBD2 | TRBJ2-7 | TRBV7-8 | - | CFSSFGLGEQYF | TGTTTCAGCAGCTTCGGACTAGGCGAGCAGTACTTC
- | TRBJ2-2 | TRBV20-1 | - | CSARGTRGAGRELFF | TGCAGTGCTAGAGGGACAAGGGGAGCAGGCCGGGAGCTGTTTTTT
- | TRBJ2-1 | TRBV4-3 | - | CANSQDARSSHNEQFF | TGCGCCAACAGCCAAGATGCGAGAAGCTCCCACAATGAGCAGTTCTTC
- | TRBJ1-2 | TRBV4-1 | many | CASKPGYTF | TGCGCCAGCAAACCGGGCTACACCTTC
TRBD1 | TRBJ1-6 | TRBV4-3 | - | CASSRDVTGTRLSPLHF | TGTGCCAGCAGCCGAGATGTGACAGGGACTAGACTATCACCCCTCCACTTT
- | TRBJ2-1 | TRBV20-1 | many | CSAAPPSINEQFF | TGCAGTGCTGCCCCTCCTTCAATAAATGAGCAGTTCTTC
- | TRBJ2-1 | TRBV6-2/TRBV6-3 | - | CHSSMEGRTFRFF | TGTCACAGCAGTATGGAGGGCAGAACCTTTAGGTTCTTC